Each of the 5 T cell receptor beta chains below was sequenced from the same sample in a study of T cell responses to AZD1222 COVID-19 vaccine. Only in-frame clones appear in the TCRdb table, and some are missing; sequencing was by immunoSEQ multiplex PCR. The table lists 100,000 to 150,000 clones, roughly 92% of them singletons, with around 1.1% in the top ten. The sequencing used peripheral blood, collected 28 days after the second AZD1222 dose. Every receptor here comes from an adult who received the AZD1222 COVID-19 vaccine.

The CDR3 DNA reads as TGCAGCGTATCGGGACTAGCGGGTGTATCCTACGAGCAGTACTTC. Amino acid sequence: CSVSGLAGVSYEQYF. The chain carries TRBV29-1 and TRBJ2-7; TRBD2 matches 12 bases. CDR3 length equals 15 residues. Per the germline V gene, CDR1 is SQVTM and CDR2 is ANQGSEA. The V segment lost 6 bases and the J segment 1 base; nucleotides outside the gene matches: 7.

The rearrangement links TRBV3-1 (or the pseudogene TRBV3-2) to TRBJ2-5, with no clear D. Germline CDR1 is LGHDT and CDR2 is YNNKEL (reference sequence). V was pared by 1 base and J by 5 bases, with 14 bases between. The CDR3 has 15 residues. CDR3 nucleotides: TGTGCCAGCAGCCAAGGCAGTGAGCCGTGGGAGACCCAGTACTTC. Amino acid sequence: CASSQGSEPWETQYF.

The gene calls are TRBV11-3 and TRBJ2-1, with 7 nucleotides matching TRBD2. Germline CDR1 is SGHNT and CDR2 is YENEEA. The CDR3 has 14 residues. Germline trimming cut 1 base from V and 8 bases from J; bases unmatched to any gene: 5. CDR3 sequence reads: CASSLGGSSHEQFF. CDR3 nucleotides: TGTGCCAGCAGCTTAGGCGGGAGTAGCCATGAGCAGTTCTTC.

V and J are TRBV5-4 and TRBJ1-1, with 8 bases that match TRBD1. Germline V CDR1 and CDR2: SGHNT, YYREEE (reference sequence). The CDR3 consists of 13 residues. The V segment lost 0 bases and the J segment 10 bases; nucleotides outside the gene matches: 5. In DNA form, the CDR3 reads TGTGCCAGCAGCTTGGAACAGGGGGGTGGAGCTTTCTTT. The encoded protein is CASSLEQGGGAFF. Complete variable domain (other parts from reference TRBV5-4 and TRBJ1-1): ETGVTQSPTHLIKTRGQQVTLRCSSQSGHNTVSWYQQALGQGPQFIFQYYREEENGRGNFPPRFSGLQFPNYSSELNVNALELDDSALYLCASSLEQGGGAFFGQGTRLTVV.

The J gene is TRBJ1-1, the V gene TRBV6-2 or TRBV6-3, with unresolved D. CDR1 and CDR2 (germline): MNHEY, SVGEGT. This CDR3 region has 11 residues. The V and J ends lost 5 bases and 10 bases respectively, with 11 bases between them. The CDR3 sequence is CASSTGVGAFF. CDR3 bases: TGTGCCAGCAGTACCGGGGTCGGAGCTTTCTTT.